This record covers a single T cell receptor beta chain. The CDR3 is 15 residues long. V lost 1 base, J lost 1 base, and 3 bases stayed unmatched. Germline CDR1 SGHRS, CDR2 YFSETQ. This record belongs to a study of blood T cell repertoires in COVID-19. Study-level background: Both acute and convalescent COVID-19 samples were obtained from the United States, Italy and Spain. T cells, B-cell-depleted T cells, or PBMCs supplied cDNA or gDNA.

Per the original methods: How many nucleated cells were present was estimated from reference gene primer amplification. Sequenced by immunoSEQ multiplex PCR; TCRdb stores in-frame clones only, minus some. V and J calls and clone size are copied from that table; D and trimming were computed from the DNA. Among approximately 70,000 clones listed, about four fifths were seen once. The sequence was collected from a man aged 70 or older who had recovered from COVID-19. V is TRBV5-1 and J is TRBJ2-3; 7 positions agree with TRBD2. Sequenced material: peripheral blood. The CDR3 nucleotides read TGCGCCAGCAGCTTGATGGCGGGGGGCACAGATACGCAGTATTTT. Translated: CASSLMAGGTDTQYF. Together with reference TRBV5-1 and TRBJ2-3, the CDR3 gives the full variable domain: KAGVTQTPRYLIKTRGQQVTLSCSPISGHRSVSWYQQTPGQGLQFLFEYFSETQRNKGNFPGRFSGRQFSNSRSEMNVSTLELGDSALYLCASSLMAGGTDTQYFGPGTRLTVL.